This T cell receptor beta chain was sequenced in a study of OX40 agonist ivuxolimab in advanced cancers. As for the study more broadly: Ivuxolimab, which targeted the costimulatory receptor OX40 (CD134), was an agonistic, fully human IgG2 monoclonal antibody. Intravenous ivuxolimab was administered to patients every 2 weeks at six dose levels: 0.01, 0.1, 0.3, 1.5, 3 and 10 mg/kg. Of the 50 to 55 dose-escalation patients, hepatocellular carcinoma was present in approximately 20, melanoma in around 15, renal cell carcinoma in 9 and head and neck cancer in 9. The dose-escalation cohort was roughly 80% male with a mean age of about 58 years, ranging from about 20 to 85. Prior anti-PD-1, anti-PD-L1 or anti-CTLA-4 therapy was permitted, and 30% to 45% of dose-escalation patients had received checkpoint inhibitors. Partial responses were achieved by three dose-escalation patients, of whom one had hepatocellular carcinoma and two had cutaneous melanoma. Peripheral TCRbeta sequencing was intended to test whether TCR sequence diversity was altered and clonal T-cell expansion was caused by ivuxolimab. The monotherapy dose-escalation portion (N of about 50 patients) of the phase I ivuxolimab trial is reported in the paper. Summary of the overall study and its limitations: In the 0.1-3.0 mg/kg groups, partial responders had among the lowest normalized peripheral clonal expansion, particularly in CD8+ T cells. Which antigens the clonally expanded peripheral T cells were specific for was not determined. Low levels of normalized T-cell clonal expansion were also seen in some patients who did not respond. At doses from 0.1 to 3.0 mg/kg, clonal expansion was seen in both CD4+ and CD8+ blood T cells between baseline and week 6. On average, CD8+ T cells showed more expanded clones than CD4+ T cells after ivuxolimab.

CDR1 and CDR2 were assigned from the germline V gene as MGHRA and YSYEKL. Trimming leaves V shorter by 4 bases and J shorter by 4 bases, with the junction holding 9 bases beyond the gene matches. The CDR3 sequence holds 16 residues, the cysteine and phenylalanine included. The kept DNA is CDR3 alone, 48 bases in frame from the first base. The trial excluded patients who had a history of autoimmune disease or who were on systemic immunosuppression. Peripheral blood for TCR sequencing was drawn from every dose cohort at baseline, at cycle 4 day 1 and at cycle 7 day 1. The samples were drawn from a first-in-human, open-label, multicenter phase I dose-escalation trial of ivuxolimab. Adults with locally advanced or metastatic melanoma, renal cell, hepatocellular, or head and neck squamous cell carcinoma were enrolled in the trial. Before TCR sequencing, CD4+ and CD8+ T cells were separately sorted from peripheral blood.

About this clone itself: Its binding antigen is unknown. No clone much larger than this one lies a single base away; base qualities are absent.

Genomic DNA was isolated from the sorted cells so that the TCRbeta CDR3 region could be sequenced. The immunoSEQ Assay was used to sequence the TCRbeta CDR3 regions. TCRdb provides this immuneACCESS table in a form limited to in-frame rearrangements. Some clones are lacking; in checked studies, under half of them reflect an unresolved V gene, and why the rest are absent is not known. For this sample the table gives about 88,000 clones, of which just under 90% were detected only once. Around 1.6% of the sample is taken by the ten largest. Here the chain combines TRBV4-1 and TRBJ1-4, with TRBD1 identical over 7 junction bases. Sequencing was performed on CD4+ or CD8+ T cells sorted from blood, taken in a trial of the OX40 agonist ivuxolimab. This sequence was found in an adult with an advanced solid tumor such as melanoma, head and neck, liver or kidney cancer. The bases read TGCGCCAGCAGCCTTTCTGGGACAGTCCTTAATGAAAAACTGTTTTTT. It is translated as CASSLSGTVLNEKLFF.